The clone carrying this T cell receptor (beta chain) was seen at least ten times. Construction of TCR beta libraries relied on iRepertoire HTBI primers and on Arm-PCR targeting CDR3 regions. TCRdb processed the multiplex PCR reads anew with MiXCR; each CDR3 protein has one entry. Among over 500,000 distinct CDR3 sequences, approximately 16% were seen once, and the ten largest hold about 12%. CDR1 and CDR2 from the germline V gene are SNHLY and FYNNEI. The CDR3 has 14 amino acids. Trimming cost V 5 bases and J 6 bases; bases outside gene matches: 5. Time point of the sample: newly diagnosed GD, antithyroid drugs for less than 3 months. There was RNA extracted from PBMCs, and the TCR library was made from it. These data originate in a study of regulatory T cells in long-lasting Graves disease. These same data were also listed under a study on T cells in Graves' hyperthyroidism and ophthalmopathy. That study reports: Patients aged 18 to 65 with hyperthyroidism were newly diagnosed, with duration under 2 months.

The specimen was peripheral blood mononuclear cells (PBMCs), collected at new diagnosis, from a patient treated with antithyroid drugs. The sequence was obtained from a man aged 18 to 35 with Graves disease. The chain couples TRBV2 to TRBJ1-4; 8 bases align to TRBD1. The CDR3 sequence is CASSFRGRDEKLFF. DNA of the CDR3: TGTGCCAGCAGTTTCAGGGGGCGCGATGAAAAACTGTTTTTT.